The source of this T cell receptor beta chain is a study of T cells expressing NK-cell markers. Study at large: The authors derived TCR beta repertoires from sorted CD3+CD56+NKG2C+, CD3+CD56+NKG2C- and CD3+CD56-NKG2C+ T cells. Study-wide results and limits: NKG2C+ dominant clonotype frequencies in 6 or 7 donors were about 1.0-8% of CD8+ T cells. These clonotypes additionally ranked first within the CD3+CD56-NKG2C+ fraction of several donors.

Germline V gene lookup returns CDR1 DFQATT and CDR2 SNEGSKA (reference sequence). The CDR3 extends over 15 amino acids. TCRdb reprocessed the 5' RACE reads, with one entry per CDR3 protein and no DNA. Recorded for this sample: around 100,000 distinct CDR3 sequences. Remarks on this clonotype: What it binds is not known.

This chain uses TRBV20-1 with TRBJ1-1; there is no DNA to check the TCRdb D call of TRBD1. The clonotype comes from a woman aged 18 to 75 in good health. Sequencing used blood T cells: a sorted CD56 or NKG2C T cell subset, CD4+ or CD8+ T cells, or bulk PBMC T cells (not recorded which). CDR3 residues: CSARDRTGVNTEAFF.